This TCR beta chain was identified in a study of spatial heterogeneity in lung cancer. Turning to the study itself: Patients with untreated early-stage non-small cell lung cancer, numbering 72, were the donors. Among detected sequences, beta-chain ones consistently exceeded alpha-chain ones in number.

Every molecule of TCR cDNA had its own unique molecular identifier. A single record per CDR3 protein comes from TCRdb applying MiXCR to the 5' RACE reads. This table holds tens of thousands of distinct CDR3 sequences, about 11% found once. This clonotype was seen more than once but under ten times. Time point noted: blood at routine non-recurrence follow-up after resection. Germline lookup yields CDR1 SGHRS and CDR2 YFSETQ. Trimming removed 4 bases from V and 2 bases from J, with 14 bases in between. The CDR3 has 15 residues. The source is a male donor with early-stage non-small cell lung cancer. The sample consisted of PBMCs, taken at follow-up. This chain connects TRBV5-1 to TRBJ2-3; D assignment may be TRBD1 or TRBD2 (5 bases each). CDR3 loop: CASSPGVTDTDTQYF. In nucleotides, the CDR3 is TGCGCCAGCAGCCCCGGGGTGACAGACACAGATACGCAGTATTTT.